What follows are 25 T cell receptor beta chains derived from one specimen sequenced in a study of fetal regulatory T cell absence and autoimmunity. Produced via immunoSEQ multiplex PCR; TCRdb's table is partial and in-frame only. The data contain more than 90,000 clones, less than 80% of them seen just once; the ten biggest clones take up roughly 2%. Sequencing was carried out using pancreas tissue. Receptor source: a male donor with IPEX syndrome.

The rearrangement uses TRBV5-5 and TRBJ1-2, with D perhaps matching TRBD1 (5 bases). The CDR3 loop spans 13 amino acids. Trimming took 0 bases from V and 2 from J, leaving 5 bases between them. CDR1 is SGHKS, CDR2 YYEKEE, per germline (reference sequence). In DNA form, the CDR3 reads TGTGCCAGCAGCTTGGGGACAAACTATGGCTACACCTTC. This sequence encodes CASSLGTNYGYTF.

This clone was picked up a small number of times. In nucleotides, the CDR3 is TGTGCCAGCAGTGAAGCGGGGACTGAAGCTTTCTTT. Protein: CASSEAGTEAFF. V is TRBV6-1 and J is TRBJ1-1, with D unresolved. The germline V and J ends were trimmed by 0 bases and 5 bases, with 4 bases remaining between them. This CDR3 is 12 amino acids long. Germline CDR1 MNHNS, CDR2 SASEGT.

Only one count was recorded for this clone. J is TRBJ2-7 and V is TRBV5-5; D ambiguous. The CDR3 sequence is 11 residues long. The germline gives CDR1 SGHKS, CDR2 YYEKEE (reference sequence). V lost 0 bases and J 4 bases, leaving 2 bases between the germline ends. The CDR3 coding sequence is TGTGCCAGCAGCTTGGAGTACGAGCAGTACTTC. It codes for CASSLEYEQYF.

V is TRBV4-1 and J is TRBJ2-7; 9 bases agree with TRBD1. The germline gives CDR1 MGHRA, CDR2 YSYEKL. V was pared by 3 bases and J by 2 bases, with 8 bases of the junction left unmatched. There are 16 residues in the CDR3. The CDR3 sequence: CASSQTLGTGTYEQYF. As DNA, the CDR3 is TGCGCCAGCAGCCAGACATTGGGGACAGGGACCTACGAGCAGTACTTC.

V and J are TRBV10-1 and TRBJ2-7; 13 nucleotides align to TRBD2. Germline assignment: CDR1 WNHNN and CDR2 SYGVQD (reference sequence). The CDR3 extends over 13 amino acids. The V segment lost 10 bases and the J segment 5 bases; nucleotides outside the gene matches: 5. The CDR3 coding sequence is TGCGCCACCACTAGCGGGAGGGCGGACGAGCAGTACTTC. Amino acid sequence: CATTSGRADEQYF.

The chain joins TRBV27 to TRBJ1-2; 7 nucleotides line up with TRBD1. Trimming cost V 8 bases and J 5 bases; bases outside gene matches: 23. The CDR3 runs 18 residues. Germline V gene sequence: CDR1 MNHEY, CDR2 SMNVEV (reference sequence). The CDR3 region has the DNA TGTGCCAGCCCCCACAAAGGGGGCAGGGTACTTTTGGGGTATGGCTACACCTTC. Translating it yields CASPHKGGRVLLGYGYTF.

This clone showed up just a few times. V and J are TRBV11-3 and TRBJ2-2; D is undetermined. There are 14 residues in the CDR3. The germline V gene has CDR1 SGHNT and CDR2 YENEEA. The ends were cut back, 6 bases at V and 2 bases at J, with 10 bases in the middle. The CDR3 DNA follows: TGTGCCAGCAGAAAGGCTAGTAACACCGGGGAGCTGTTTTTT. This encodes CASRKASNTGELFF.

The chain recombines TRBV19 with TRBJ1-2; 10 bases are shared with TRBD1. Per germline, CDR1 LNHDA and CDR2 SQIVND (reference sequence). The trim removed 7 bases at V and 7 bases at J, leaving 12 bases unmatched. The CDR3 runs 15 residues. Written as DNA, the CDR3 is TGTGCCAGTAACCCTTCCCGGGACAGGGGACGTGGCTACACCTTC. This gives the protein CASNPSRDRGRGYTF. The full variable domain, with the rest looked up from reference TRBV19 and TRBJ1-2, is DGGITQSPKYLFRKEGQNVTLSCEQNLNHDAMYWYRQDPGQGLRLIYYSQIVNDFQKGDIAEGYSVSREKKESFPLTVTSAQKNPTAFYLCASNPSRDRGRGYTFGSGTRLTVV.

In this sample, this clone turned up a few times. This chain connects TRBV7-2 to TRBJ2-7; 9 bases align to TRBD2. Germline CDR1 reads SGHTA; CDR2 reads FQGNSA. This CDR3 contains 13 residues. After removal of 5 bases from V and 6 bases from J, the junction contained 5 bases not matched to a gene. CDR3 protein: CASSVGTSREQYF. The CDR3 bases are TGTGCCAGCAGCGTCGGGACTAGCCGCGAGCAGTACTTC.

The chain uses TRBV4-2 and TRBJ1-1; no definite D call. The CDR3 is made up of 16 amino acids. V was clipped by 0 bases and J by 3 bases, with 14 bases between them. Germline CDR1 and CDR2: LGHNA and YNFKEQ. Written as DNA, the CDR3 is TGTGCCAGCAGCCAAGATCGGGCGGCGGGGTACACTGAAGCTTTCTTT. Its translation: CASSQDRAAGYTEAFF.

This chain uses TRBV7-2 with TRBJ2-5, with 7 bases identical to TRBD2. There are 14 residues in the CDR3. Trimming took 1 base from V and 9 from J; bases not matched to a gene: 8. Germline assignment: CDR1 SGHTA and CDR2 FQGNSA. CDR3 bases: TGTGCCAGCAGCTTAGTTGGTCGGAGCGGGGCCCAGTACTTC. Translation gives CASSLVGRSGAQYF. The whole variable domain, remainder taken from reference TRBV7-2 and TRBJ2-5, is GAGVSQSPSNKVTEKGKDVELRCDPISGHTALYWYRQSLGQGLEFLIYFQGNSAPDKSGLPSDRFSAERTGGSVSTLTIQRTQQEDSAVYLCASSLVGRSGAQYFGPGTRLLVL.

The chain recombines TRBV30 with TRBJ2-7, with 13 bases lining up with TRBD2. The CDR3 contains 11 residues. V lost 5 bases to trimming and J lost 8 bases; unmatched junction nucleotides: 0. Germline V gene data show CDR1 as GTSNPN and CDR2 as SVGIG (reference sequence). The CDR3 spells CAWGTSGKQYF. The CDR3 DNA reads TGTGCCTGGGGGACTAGCGGGAAGCAGTACTTC.

This chain uses TRBV5-1 with TRBJ2-7, with TRBD2 identical over 7 bases. Germline V CDR1 and CDR2: SGHRS, YFSETQ. The CDR3 has 17 amino acids. Trimming at V came to 1 base and at J to 4 bases, leaving 14 bases not matched to a gene. The CDR3 DNA reads as TGCGCCAGCAGCTTGTGGATCGGGGGGAGTTCGAATTACGAGCAGTACTTC. Amino acid sequence: CASSLWIGGSSNYEQYF.

This clone is a singleton in its sample. The V and J genes are TRBV18 and TRBJ2-1, with TRBD2 identical over 10 bases. Germline V CDR1 and CDR2: KGHSH, LQKENI. V gave up 2 bases and J gave up 9 bases; unmatched junction bases: 10. CDR3 size: 16 residues. The CDR3 reads CASSPALAGASAEQFF. DNA for the CDR3: TGTGCCAGCTCACCAGCCCTAGCGGGAGCCTCCGCTGAGCAGTTCTTC.

V is TRBV2 and J is TRBJ2-1; possible D gene TRBD1, 5 bases. Germline-derived CDR1 and CDR2 are SNHLY and FYNNEI. The CDR3 runs 10 residues. The V end was cut by 6 bases, the J end by 11 bases, with 8 bases between. This chain's CDR3 is CASRGVKQFF. Written as DNA, the CDR3 is TGTGCCAGCAGAGGGGTCAAGCAGTTCTTC.

The chain combines TRBV2 with TRBJ2-1, with D possibly TRBD2 on 6 matching bases. The germline V gene encodes CDR1 SNHLY and CDR2 FYNNEI. V was pared by 4 bases and J by 2 bases, with 12 bases between. This CDR3 region has 15 residues. The chain's CDR3 is CASSGVAVPYNEQFF. The CDR3 DNA reads as TGTGCCAGCAGTGGTGTAGCGGTGCCCTACAATGAGCAGTTCTTC.

The V and J genes are TRBV10-3 and TRBJ2-1; 11 bases line up with TRBD2. The J segment lost 3 bases and the V segment lost 7 bases, leaving 5 bases of the junction unmatched. Germline-derived CDR1 and CDR2 are ENHRY and SYGVKD. The CDR3 runs to 15 residues. CDR3 region: CAINLGTSGYNEQFF. As DNA, the CDR3 is TGTGCCATCAACTTAGGGACTAGCGGCTACAATGAGCAGTTCTTC.

Regarding this clone: Other nucleotide sequences from this sample produce the same CDR3. This chain connects TRBV11-2 to TRBJ2-7; 14 nucleotides align to TRBD2. The CDR3 covers 15 residues. V lost 5 bases and J lost 3; bases outside the gene matches: 3. In germline, CDR1 is SGHAT, CDR2 FQNNGV. The CDR3 is CASSLGLAGVYEQYF. The CDR3 DNA reads TGTGCCAGCAGCCTGGGACTAGCGGGGGTCTACGAGCAGTACTTC.

This clone has only one observation. The gene calls are TRBV9 and TRBJ1-6, with D possibly being TRBD1 (5 bases). CDR1 SGDLS and CDR2 YYNGEE come from the germline V gene. V was trimmed by 4 bases and J by 8 bases, leaving 19 bases between them. The CDR3 is made up of 16 amino acids. This CDR3 is CASSPRDGVIDSPLHF. In DNA, the CDR3 is TGTGCCAGCAGCCCCCGGGACGGCGTTATCGATTCACCCCTCCACTTT.

The V and J genes are TRBV6-1 and TRBJ1-5; a possible D gene is TRBD1 (6 bases). The CDR3 extends over 16 amino acids. V lost 0 bases to trimming and J lost 5 bases, with 14 bases between them. CDR1 is MNHNS, CDR2 SASEGT, per germline. CDR3 bases: TGTGCCAGCAGTGAAGCGCACCAGGGGTGGCATCAGCCCCAGCATTTT. Translating it yields CASSEAHQGWHQPQHF.

This chain links TRBV16 with TRBJ1-6; 9 nucleotides align to TRBD1. This CDR3 comprises 15 residues. Germline CDR1 KGHSY, CDR2 FQNENV. J lost 3 bases, V lost 3 bases, and 0 bases had no gene match. CDR3 loop: CASSQTGGYNSPLHF. The CDR3 nucleotides read TGTGCCAGCAGCCAGACAGGGGGCTATAATTCACCCCTCCACTTT.

A few counts support this clone. The CDR3 sequence: CASSPPGTENTEAFF. CDR3 DNA sequence: TGTGCCAGCAGCCCACCAGGGACGGAAAACACTGAAGCTTTCTTT. The chain joins TRBV11-2 to TRBJ1-1; a weak D match, TRBD1 (5 bases). V shed 5 bases and J shed 2 bases, with 15 bases lying between them. The CDR3 runs 15 residues. The germline V gene has CDR1 SGHAT and CDR2 FQNNGV. Complete variable domain (other parts from reference TRBV11-2 and TRBJ1-1): EAGVAQSPRYKIIEKRQSVAFWCNPISGHATLYWYQQILGQGPKLLIQFQNNGVVDDSQLPKDRFSAERLKGVDSTLKIQPAKLEDSAVYLCASSPPGTENTEAFFGQGTRLTVV.

The chain couples TRBV27 to TRBJ1-6; the D is unclear. Germline CDR1 and CDR2: MNHEY and SMNVEV (reference sequence). Trimming left V 5 bases short and J 2 bases short, with 10 bases between. The CDR3 sequence is 15 residues long. As DNA, the CDR3 is TGTGCCAGCAGTAAGAGGTTTGCCTATAATTCACCCCTCCACTTT. The encoded protein is CASSKRFAYNSPLHF.

This chain connects TRBV5-1 to TRBJ2-3; a possible D gene is TRBD2 (5 bases). V lost 1 base and J 2 bases, leaving 23 bases between the germline ends. Germline CDR1 reads SGHRS; CDR2 reads YFSETQ. The CDR3 runs to 19 residues. CDR3 nucleotide sequence: TGCGCCAGCAGCTTGCTTTTAGTTGCTGGGAGAGGAGCCACAGATACGCAGTATTTT. Translated: CASSLLLVAGRGATDTQYF.

This clone was counted only a few times. The rearrangement links TRBV2 to TRBJ2-7; TRBD2 agrees at 7 bases. Per germline, CDR1 SNHLY and CDR2 FYNNEI. The CDR3 is made up of 17 amino acids. Trimming cost V 2 bases and J 0 bases; bases outside gene matches: 10. The CDR3 DNA is TGTGCCAGCAGTGAATCTGCTACTAGCGCCAGCTCCTACGAGCAGTACTTC. As protein: CASSESATSASSYEQYF.